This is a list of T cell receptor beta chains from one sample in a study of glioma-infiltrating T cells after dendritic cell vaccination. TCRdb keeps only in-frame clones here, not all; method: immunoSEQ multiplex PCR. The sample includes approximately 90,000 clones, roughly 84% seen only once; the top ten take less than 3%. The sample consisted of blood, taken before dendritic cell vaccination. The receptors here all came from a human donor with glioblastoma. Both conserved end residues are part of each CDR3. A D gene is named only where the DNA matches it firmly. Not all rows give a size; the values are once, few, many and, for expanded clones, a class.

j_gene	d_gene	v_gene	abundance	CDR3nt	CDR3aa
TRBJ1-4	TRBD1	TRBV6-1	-	TGTGCCAGCAGCGAGACAGGGAAGGCTAATGAAAAACTGTTTTTT	CASSETGKANEKLFF
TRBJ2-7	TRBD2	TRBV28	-	TGTGCCAGCAGTTTAGCCGGGGGGTTTTCCTACGAGCAGTACTTC	CASSLAGGFSYEQYF
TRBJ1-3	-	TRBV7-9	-	TGTGCCAGCAGTTCCGGAGGTGCCTTCTCTGGAAACACCATATATTTT	CASSSGGAFSGNTIYF
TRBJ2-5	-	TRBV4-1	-	TGCGCCAGCAGCCCCCCCGGGGGACAGACGCAAGAGACCCAGTACTTC	CASSPPGGQTQETQYF
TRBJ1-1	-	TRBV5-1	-	TGCGCCAGCAGCCCCCAGGCAGGGAATTATGAAGCTTTCTTT	CASSPQAGNYEAFF
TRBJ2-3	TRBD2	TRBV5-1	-	TGCGCCAGCAGCCAAGCGGGGACAGATACGCAGTATTTT	CASSQAGTDTQYF
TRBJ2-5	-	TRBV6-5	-	TGTGCCAGCAGTTACTCGAGAGAAACCCAAGAGACCCAGTACTTC	CASSYSRETQETQYF
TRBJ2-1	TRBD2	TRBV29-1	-	TGCAGCGTTGGCCCTAGCGGCTCCTACAATGAGCAGTTCTTC	CSVGPSGSYNEQFF
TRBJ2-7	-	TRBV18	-	TGTGCCAGCTCACCACTCTCGGCCACCACAGGCTACGAGCAGTACTTC	CASSPLSATTGYEQYF
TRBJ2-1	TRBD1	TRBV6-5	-	TGTGCCAGCAGTCCGACTGTGACAGGGATGGCTAGGCGGTTCTTC	CASSPTVTGMARRFF
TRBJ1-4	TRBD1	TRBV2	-	TGTGCCAGCGGACAGGGGGGGAAGCCAAACGAAAAACTGTTTTTT	CASGQGGKPNEKLFF
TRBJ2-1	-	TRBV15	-	TGTGCCACCAGCGGTGGCGGGACAGCGGAAAATGAGCAGTTCTTC	CATSGGGTAENEQFF
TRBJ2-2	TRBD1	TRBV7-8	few	TGTGCCAGCAGCCGACAGGGGCAAGAGCTGTTTTTT	CASSRQGQELFF
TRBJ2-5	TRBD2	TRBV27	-	TGTGCCAGCAGTTTGGGGATGACTAGCGGGGGGGCCGCGGAGACCCAGTACTTC	CASSLGMTSGGAAETQYF
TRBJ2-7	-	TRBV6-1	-	TGTGCCAGCAGTGAATACCGGTCGCGGGCCCCGATGGGGGAGCAGTACTTC	CASSEYRSRAPMGEQYF
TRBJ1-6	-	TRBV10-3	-	TGTGCCATCATGGGCCAGGGCAATAATTCACCCCTCCACTTT	CAIMGQGNNSPLHF
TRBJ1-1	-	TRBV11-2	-	TGTGCCAGCAGCTTAGGTCAAGGGGGGAACACTGAAGCTTTCTTT	CASSLGQGGNTEAFF
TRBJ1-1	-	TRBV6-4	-	TGTGCCAGCCTACTAAAAGCGAACACTGAAGCTTTCTTT	CASLLKANTEAFF
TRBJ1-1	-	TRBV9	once	TGTGCCAGCTCACAGGGTGGGGGCACTGAAGCTTTCTTT	CASSQGGGTEAFF
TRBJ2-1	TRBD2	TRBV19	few	TGTGCCAGTAGTGTCGGGGGGGCCAGGGAGCAGTTCTTC	CASSVGGAREQFF
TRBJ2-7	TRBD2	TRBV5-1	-	TGCGCCAGCAAACTACTAGCGGGGAGCTCCTACGAGCAGTACTTC	CASKLLAGSSYEQYF
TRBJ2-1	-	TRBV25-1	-	TGTGCCAGCAGTGATCGGGATACCTACAATGAGCAGTTCTTC	CASSDRDTYNEQFF
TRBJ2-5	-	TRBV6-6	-	TGTGCCAGCAGTCCACAGGGCAATCAAGAGACCCAGTACTTC	CASSPQGNQETQYF
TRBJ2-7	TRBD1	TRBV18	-	TGTGCCAGCTCACCAGGGGGACAGGAGTCCTACGAGCAGTACTTC	CASSPGGQESYEQYF
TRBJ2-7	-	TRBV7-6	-	TGTGCCAGCAGCTTGGCGGACAGCCCTACCTACGAGCAGTACTTC	CASSLADSPTYEQYF
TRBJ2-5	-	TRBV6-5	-	TGTGCCACCTCCCGAACGGGGAGTGAAGAGACCCAGTACTTC	CATSRTGSEETQYF
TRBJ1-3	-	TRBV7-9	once	TGTGCCAGCAGCTCCCGAGGGAGAGTTGGAAACACCATATATTTT	CASSSRGRVGNTIYF
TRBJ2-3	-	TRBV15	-	TGTGCCACCAGCACTTCCCGGGAGCGGGCCATTACAGATACGCAGTATTTT	CATSTSRERAITDTQYF